The 15 T cell receptor beta chains reported below all come from one sample, sequenced in a study of T cells in Graves' hyperthyroidism and ophthalmopathy. Authors of the study amplified TCR beta CDR3 regions from RNA transcripts. RT-PCR in the first round (using the HTBI primer set) targeted the TCR CDR3. TCRdb re-called the multiplex PCR reads through MiXCR, storing one row per CDR3 protein. The table shows approximately 320,000 distinct CDR3 sequences, with around a sixth occurring only once. Sequencing was performed on blood. These receptors were obtained from a man younger than 45 with Graves' hyperthyroidism.

The sample holds many counts of this clonotype. The chain joins TRBV12-3 or TRBV12-4 to TRBJ1-2; D might be TRBD1 (5 bases). CDR3 length: 13 residues. V lost 3 bases to trimming and J lost 5 bases, with 10 bases between them. CDR3 protein: CASSFRGGYGYTF. The CDR3 coding sequence is TGTGCCAGCAGTTTTAGGGGCGGATATGGCTACACCTTC.

The V call is TRBV19, the J call TRBJ1-1; D might be TRBD1 (5 bases). V was cut by 5 bases and J by 0 bases, with 10 bases left in between. Per the germline V gene, CDR1 is LNHDA and CDR2 is SQIVND (reference sequence). CDR3 length: 14 residues. The CDR3: CASSVGQLNTEAFF. Here the CDR3 DNA reads TGTGCCAGTAGTGTCGGACAATTGAACACTGAAGCTTTCTTT.

This clonotype was found a few times. This may be a read error: a much more frequent sequence differs by one nucleotide. The chain recombines TRBV7-2 with TRBJ2-5; the D is unclear. The CDR3 totals 12 residues. The V gene's germline CDR1 is SGHTA and CDR2 FQGNSA. The CDR3 protein is CASSENAEIQYF. The CDR3 DNA follows: TGTGCCAGCAGTGAGAACGCGGAGATCCAGTACTTC.

Ten or more counts support this clonotype. The chain combines TRBV29-1 with TRBJ2-1; D perhaps matches TRBD2 (6 bases). CDR1 is SQVTM and CDR2 is ANQGSEA in the germline V gene. V was shortened by 4 bases and J by 0 bases, with 10 bases between the two germline ends. The CDR3 length is 14 residues. The CDR3, as DNA: TGCAGCGTTGCAGGGACTCGCTCCTACAATGAGCAGTTCTTC. Amino acid sequence: CSVAGTRSYNEQFF.

This clonotype was counted many times. V and J are TRBV2 and TRBJ2-5, with TRBD1 matching over 7 bases. V gave up 6 bases and J gave up 2 bases; unmatched junction bases: 6. Germline loops: CDR1 SNHLY, CDR2 FYNNEI. The CDR3 runs 14 residues. The CDR3 loop is CASRGRDRQETQYF. CDR3 in DNA: TGTGCCAGCAGAGGTCGGGACAGACAAGAGACCCAGTACTTC.

The chain joins TRBV6-1 to TRBJ1-2; the D gene is possibly TRBD1 (5 bases). Trimming took off 2 bases at V and 5 bases at J, with 15 bases between the two ends. The germline CDR1 and CDR2 sequences are MNHNS and SASEGT. This CDR3 has 15 amino acids. CDR3 nucleotides: TGTGCCAGCAGTGAATATAGGACAACCCAATATGGCTACACCTTC. Amino acid sequence: CASSEYRTTQYGYTF.

This chain links TRBV14 with TRBJ1-2, with D possibly TRBD1 on 6 matching bases. The CDR3 contains 15 residues. V was pared by 7 bases and J by 2 bases, with 17 bases between. The V gene's germline CDR1 is SGHDN and CDR2 FVKESK. The CDR3 DNA is TGTGCCAGCAACCTCCTAGACGGGACAAACTATGGCTACACCTTC. Translated, it gives CASNLLDGTNYGYTF.

This clonotype was counted at least ten times. J is TRBJ2-7 and V is TRBV11-1; D unresolved. Germline V CDR1 and CDR2: SGHAT, FQDESV (reference sequence). V gave up 8 bases and J gave up 3 bases, with 14 bases separating them. The CDR3 loop spans 13 amino acids. The CDR3 nucleotides read TGTGCCAGCGGAACAGTAACCGACTACGAGCAGTACTTC. As protein: CASGTVTDYEQYF.

V is TRBV5-4 and J is TRBJ1-6, with D hard to call. The CDR3 is made up of 15 amino acids. Germline V gene sequence: CDR1 SGHNT, CDR2 YYREEE (reference sequence). Trimming took 4 bases from V and 7 from J, leaving 15 bases between them. This CDR3 reads CASSPPGGKNSPLHF. CDR3 in DNA: TGTGCCAGCAGCCCACCTGGAGGAAAGAATTCACCCCTCCACTTT.

This clonotype was counted at least ten times. The J gene is TRBJ2-5, the V gene TRBV24-1; D not certain. This CDR3 is 13 amino acids long. V lost 6 bases, J lost 7 bases, and 14 bases lay in between. The germline gives CDR1 KGHDR, CDR2 SFDVKD. Written as DNA, the CDR3 is TGTGCCACCAGTCCCCCCCCCCCCGGGACCCAGTACTTC. This gives the protein CATSPPPPGTQYF.

This clonotype was seen many times. CDR3 in DNA: TGTGCCAGCAGCCCCCGGACTAGCGGACTCACAGATACGCAGTATTTT. Translation: CASSPRTSGLTDTQYF. This chain connects TRBV13 to TRBJ2-3; TRBD2 matches 10 bases. Germline assignment: CDR1 PRHDT and CDR2 FYEKMQ (reference sequence). CDR3 length: 16 amino acids. Trimming took 5 bases from V and 2 from J; bases not matched to a gene: 7.

This clonotype appeared many times. This sequence joins TRBV20-1 and TRBJ2-1, with D perhaps given as TRBD1 or TRBD2 (5 bases each). This CDR3 spans 15 amino acids. Germline values: CDR1 DFQATT, CDR2 SNEGSKA (reference sequence). Trimming pared 0 bases from V and 6 bases from J, leaving 15 bases between. DNA for the CDR3: TGCAGTGCTAGAGATTGGGGGAAGCCCGGCAATGAGCAGTTCTTC. Translated: CSARDWGKPGNEQFF.

Ten or more counts support this clonotype. V usage is TRBV5-1 and J usage is TRBJ1-1; D is uncertain. Germline V CDR1 and CDR2: SGHRS, YFSETQ. The germline V and J ends were trimmed by 1 base and 7 bases, with 5 bases remaining between them. CDR3 size: 11 residues. CDR3 DNA: TGCGCCAGCAGCTTGAAAGGTGAAGCTTTCTTT. Its translation: CASSLKGEAFF. Full variable domain (rest looked up from reference TRBV5-1 and TRBJ1-1): KAGVTQTPRYLIKTRGQQVTLSCSPISGHRSVSWYQQTPGQGLQFLFEYFSETQRNKGNFPGRFSGRQFSNSRSEMNVSTLELGDSALYLCASSLKGEAFFGQGTRLTVV.

The chain has TRBV3-1 and TRBJ1-1; 10 positions match TRBD1. The CDR3 consists of 16 residues. Germline values: CDR1 LGHDT, CDR2 YNNKEL (reference sequence). Trimming removed 4 bases from V and 4 bases from J; junction bases left unmatched: 9. The CDR3 DNA reads as TGTGCCAGCAGCCGTGGGACAGGGGTAGGAAGCACTGAAGCTTTCTTT. Translated: CASSRGTGVGSTEAFF. Filled out from reference TRBV3-1 and TRBJ1-1, the complete variable domain reads DTAVSQTPKYLVTQMGNDKSIKCEQNLGHDTMYWYKQDSKKFLKIMFSYNNKELIINETVPNRFSPKSPDKAHLNLHINSLELGDSAVYFCASSRGTGVGSTEAFFGQGTRLTVV.

The chain has TRBV10-1 and TRBJ1-1; D is unclear. The CDR3 sequence is 13 residues long. The germline gives CDR1 WNHNN, CDR2 SYGVQD (reference sequence). V was pared by 4 bases and J by 5 bases, with 11 bases between. Here the CDR3 reads CASSGKTGTEAFF. CDR3 coding DNA: TGCGCCAGCAGTGGGAAGACGGGAACTGAAGCTTTCTTT.